This TCR beta chain was captured in a study of blood T cells in healthy people across ages. This clonotype showed up just a few times. Alongside a J-beta primer mix, a sample-barcoded 5' primer served in a second PCR lasting about 7 to 12 cycles. MiXCR, run by TCRdb on the 5' RACE reads, gives a single entry per CDR3 protein. The sample holds roughly 700,000 distinct CDR3 sequences, around 48% seen once. The CDR3 totals 15 residues. Germline values: CDR1 LNHNV, CDR2 YYDKDF (reference sequence). The V and J ends lost 3 bases and 2 bases, in that order; junction bases with no gene match: 7. The TCR was taken from a woman aged 60-75 years in good health. This sequence joins TRBV15 and TRBJ2-7; 7 bases fit TRBD2. The sequencing sample was made of blood. CDR3: CATSSGLAGAYEQYF. The CDR3 DNA sequence: TGTGCCACCAGCAGCGGGTTGGCGGGAGCCTACGAGCAGTACTTC.